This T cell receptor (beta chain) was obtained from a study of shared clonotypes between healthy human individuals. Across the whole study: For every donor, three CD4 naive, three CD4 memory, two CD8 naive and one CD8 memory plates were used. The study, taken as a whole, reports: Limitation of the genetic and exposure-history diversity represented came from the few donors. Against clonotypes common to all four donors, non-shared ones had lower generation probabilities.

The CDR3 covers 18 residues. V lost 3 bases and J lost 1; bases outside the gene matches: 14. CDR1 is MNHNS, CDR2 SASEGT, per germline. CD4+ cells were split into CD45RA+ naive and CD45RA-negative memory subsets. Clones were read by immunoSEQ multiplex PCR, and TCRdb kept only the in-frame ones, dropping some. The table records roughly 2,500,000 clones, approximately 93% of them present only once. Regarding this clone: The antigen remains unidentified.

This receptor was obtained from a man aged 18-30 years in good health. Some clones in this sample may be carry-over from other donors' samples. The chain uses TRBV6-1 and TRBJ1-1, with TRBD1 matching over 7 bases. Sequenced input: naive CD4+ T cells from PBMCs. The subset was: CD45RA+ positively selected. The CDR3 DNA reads TGTGCCAGCAGTGATAGTTACAGGGGAGTCTTTAAGAACACTGAAGCTTTCTTT. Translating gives CASSDSYRGVFKNTEAFF.